This T cell receptor beta chain appears in the sequencing data of a study of post-analysis software for immune sequencing data. The study, taken as a whole, reports: Patients had higher frequencies than controls of four to six TRBV segments, including TRBV5-6, TRBV5-1 and TRBV20-1. F measure grouped same-batch samples tightly together. Controls significantly exceeded multiple sclerosis patients in normalized Chao1 diversity.

The TCR beta cDNA libraries carried unique molecular identifiers. From the PCR reads, TCRdb called clonotypes with MiXCR, one entry per CDR3 protein. Seen here are about 430,000 distinct CDR3 sequences, over 30% observed once, and the top ten hold 7.6%. The sample holds a few counts of this clonotype. Its specificity is unknown. Germline trimming cut 2 bases from V and 3 bases from J; bases unmatched to any gene: 13. CDR1 is SEHNR and CDR2 is FQNEAQ in the germline V gene (reference sequence). This CDR3 is 18 amino acids long. Specimen: blood. This sequence originates from a girl aged 2 to 10 with multiple sclerosis. The chain employs TRBV7-9 and TRBJ1-5; 7 nucleotides match TRBD1. The CDR3 DNA reads as TGTGCCAGCAGCTTATCGATGCGGGGGACAGTTTTCAATCAGCCCCAGCATTTT. Encoded protein: CASSLSMRGTVFNQPQHF.